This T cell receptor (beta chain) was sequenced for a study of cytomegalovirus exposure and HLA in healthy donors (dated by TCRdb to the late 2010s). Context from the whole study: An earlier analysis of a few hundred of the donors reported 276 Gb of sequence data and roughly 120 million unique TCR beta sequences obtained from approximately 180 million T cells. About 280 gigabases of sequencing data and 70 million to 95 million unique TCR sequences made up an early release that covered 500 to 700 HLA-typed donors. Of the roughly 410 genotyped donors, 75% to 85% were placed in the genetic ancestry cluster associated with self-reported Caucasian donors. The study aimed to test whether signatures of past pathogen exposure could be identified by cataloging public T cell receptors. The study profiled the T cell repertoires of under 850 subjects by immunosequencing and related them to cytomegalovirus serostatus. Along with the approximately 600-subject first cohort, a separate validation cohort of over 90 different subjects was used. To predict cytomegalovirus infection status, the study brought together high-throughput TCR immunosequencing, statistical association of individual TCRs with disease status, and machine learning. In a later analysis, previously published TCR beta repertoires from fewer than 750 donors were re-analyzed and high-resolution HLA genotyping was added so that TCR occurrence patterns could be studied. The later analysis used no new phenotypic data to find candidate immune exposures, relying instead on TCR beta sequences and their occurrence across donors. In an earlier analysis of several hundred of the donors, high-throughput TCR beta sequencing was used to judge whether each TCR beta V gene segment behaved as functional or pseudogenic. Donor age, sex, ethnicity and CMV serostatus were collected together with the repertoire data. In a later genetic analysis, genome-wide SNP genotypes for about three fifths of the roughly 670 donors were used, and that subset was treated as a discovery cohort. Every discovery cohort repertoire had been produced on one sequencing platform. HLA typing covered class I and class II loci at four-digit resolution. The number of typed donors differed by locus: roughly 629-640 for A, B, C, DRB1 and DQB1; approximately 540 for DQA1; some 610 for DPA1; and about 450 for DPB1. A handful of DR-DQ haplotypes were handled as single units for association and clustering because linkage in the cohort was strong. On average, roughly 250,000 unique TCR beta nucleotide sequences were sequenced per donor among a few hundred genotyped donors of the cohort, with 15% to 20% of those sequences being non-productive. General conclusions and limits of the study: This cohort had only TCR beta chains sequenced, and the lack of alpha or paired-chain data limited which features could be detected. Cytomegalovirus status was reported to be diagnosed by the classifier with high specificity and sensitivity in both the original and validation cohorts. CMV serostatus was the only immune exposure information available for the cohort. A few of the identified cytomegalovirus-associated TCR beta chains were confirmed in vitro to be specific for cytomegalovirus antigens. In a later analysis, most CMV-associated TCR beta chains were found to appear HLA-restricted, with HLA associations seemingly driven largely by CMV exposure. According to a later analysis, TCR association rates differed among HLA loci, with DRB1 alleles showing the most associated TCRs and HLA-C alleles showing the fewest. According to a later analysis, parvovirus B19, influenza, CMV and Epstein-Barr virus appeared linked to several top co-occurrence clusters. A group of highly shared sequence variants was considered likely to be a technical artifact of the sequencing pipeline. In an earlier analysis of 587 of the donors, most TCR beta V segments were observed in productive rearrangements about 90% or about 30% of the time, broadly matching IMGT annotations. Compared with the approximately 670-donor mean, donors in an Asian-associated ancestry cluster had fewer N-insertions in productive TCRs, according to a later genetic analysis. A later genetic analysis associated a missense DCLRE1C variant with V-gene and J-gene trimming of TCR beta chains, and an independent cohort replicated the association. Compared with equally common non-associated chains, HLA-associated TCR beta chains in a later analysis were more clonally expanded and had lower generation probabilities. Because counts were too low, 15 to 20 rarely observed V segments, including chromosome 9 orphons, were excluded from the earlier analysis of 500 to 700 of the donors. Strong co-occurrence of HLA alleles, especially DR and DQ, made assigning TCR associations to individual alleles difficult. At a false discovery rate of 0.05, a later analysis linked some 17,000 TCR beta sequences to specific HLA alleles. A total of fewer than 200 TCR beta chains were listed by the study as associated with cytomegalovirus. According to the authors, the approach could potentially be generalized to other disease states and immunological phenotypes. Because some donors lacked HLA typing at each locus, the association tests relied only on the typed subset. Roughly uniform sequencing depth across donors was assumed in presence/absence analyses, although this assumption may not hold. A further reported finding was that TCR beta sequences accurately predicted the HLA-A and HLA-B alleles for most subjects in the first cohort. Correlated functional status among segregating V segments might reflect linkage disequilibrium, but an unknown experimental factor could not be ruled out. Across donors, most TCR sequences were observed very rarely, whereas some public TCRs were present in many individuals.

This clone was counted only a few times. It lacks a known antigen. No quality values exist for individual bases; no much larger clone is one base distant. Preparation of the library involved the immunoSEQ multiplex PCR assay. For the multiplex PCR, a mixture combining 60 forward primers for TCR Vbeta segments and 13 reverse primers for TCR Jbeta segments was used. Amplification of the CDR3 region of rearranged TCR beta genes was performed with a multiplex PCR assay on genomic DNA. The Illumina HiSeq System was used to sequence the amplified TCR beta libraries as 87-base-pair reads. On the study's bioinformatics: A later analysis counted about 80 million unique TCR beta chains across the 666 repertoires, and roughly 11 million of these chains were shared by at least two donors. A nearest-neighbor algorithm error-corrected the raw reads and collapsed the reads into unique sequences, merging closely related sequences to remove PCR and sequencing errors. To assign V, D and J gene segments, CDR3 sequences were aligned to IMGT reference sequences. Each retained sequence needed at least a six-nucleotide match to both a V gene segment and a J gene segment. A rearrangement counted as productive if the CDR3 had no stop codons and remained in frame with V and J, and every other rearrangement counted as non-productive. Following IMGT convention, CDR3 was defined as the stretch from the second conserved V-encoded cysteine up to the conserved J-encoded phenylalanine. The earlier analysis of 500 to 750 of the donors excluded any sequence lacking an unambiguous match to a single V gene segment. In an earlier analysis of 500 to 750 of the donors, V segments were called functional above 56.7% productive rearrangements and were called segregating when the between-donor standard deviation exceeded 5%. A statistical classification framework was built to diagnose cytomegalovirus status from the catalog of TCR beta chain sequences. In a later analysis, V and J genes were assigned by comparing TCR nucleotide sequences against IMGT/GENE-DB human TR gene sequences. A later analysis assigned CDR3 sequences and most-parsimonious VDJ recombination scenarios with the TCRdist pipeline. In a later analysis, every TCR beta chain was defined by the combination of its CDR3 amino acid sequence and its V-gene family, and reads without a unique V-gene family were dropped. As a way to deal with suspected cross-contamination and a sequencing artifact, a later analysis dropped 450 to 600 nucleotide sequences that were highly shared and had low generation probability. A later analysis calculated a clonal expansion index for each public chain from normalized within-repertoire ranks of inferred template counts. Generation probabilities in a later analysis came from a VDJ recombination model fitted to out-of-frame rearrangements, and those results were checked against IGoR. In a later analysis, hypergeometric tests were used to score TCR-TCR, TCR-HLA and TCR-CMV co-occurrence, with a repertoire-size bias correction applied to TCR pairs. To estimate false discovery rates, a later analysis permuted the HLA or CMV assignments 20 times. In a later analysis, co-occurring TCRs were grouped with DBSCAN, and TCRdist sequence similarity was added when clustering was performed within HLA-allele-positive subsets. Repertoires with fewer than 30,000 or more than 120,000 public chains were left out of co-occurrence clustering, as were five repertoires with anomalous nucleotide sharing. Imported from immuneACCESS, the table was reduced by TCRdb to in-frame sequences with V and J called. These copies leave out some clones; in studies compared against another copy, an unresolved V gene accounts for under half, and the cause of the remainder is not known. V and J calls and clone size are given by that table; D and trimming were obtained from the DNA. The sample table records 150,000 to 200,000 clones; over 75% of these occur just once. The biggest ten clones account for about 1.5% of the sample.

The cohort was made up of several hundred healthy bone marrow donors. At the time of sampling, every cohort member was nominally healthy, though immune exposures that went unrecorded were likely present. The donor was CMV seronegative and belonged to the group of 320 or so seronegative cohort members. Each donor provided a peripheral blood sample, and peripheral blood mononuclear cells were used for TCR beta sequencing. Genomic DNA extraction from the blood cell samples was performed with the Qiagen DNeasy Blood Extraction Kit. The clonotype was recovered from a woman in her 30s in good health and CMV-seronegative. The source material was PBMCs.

The DNA reads TGTGCCAGCAGCATTGGACTAGCGGAGCAAGAGACCCAGTACTTC. It codes for CASSIGLAEQETQYF. Rearrangement joined TRBV9 to TRBJ2-5; 10 bases in between match TRBD2. Ends trimmed: V by 4 bases, J by 2 bases; bases unmatched to a gene: 5. Reading from cysteine to phenylalanine, the CDR3 counts 15 amino acids. Just CDR3 DNA is preserved here, 45 bases in frame from base 1. According to the germline V gene, CDR1 reads SGDLS and CDR2 reads YYNGEE.